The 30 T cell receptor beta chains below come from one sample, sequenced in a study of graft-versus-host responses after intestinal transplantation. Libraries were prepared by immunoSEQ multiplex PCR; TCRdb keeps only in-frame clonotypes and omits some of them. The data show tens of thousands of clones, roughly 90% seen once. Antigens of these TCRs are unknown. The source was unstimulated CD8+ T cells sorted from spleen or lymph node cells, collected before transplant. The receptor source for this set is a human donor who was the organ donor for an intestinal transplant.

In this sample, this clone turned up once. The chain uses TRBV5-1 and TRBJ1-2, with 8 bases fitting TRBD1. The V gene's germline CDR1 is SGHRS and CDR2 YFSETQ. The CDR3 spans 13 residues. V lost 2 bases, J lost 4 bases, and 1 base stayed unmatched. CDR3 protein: CASSFQGAYGYTF. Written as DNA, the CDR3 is TGCGCCAGCAGCTTCCAGGGGGCCTATGGCTACACCTTC.

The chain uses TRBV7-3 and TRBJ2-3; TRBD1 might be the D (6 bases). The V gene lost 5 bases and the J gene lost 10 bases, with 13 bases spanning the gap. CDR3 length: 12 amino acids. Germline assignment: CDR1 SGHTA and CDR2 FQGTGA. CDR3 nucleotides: TGTGCCAGCAGCGAAACAGGGATGCCGCAGTATTTT. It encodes CASSETGMPQYF.

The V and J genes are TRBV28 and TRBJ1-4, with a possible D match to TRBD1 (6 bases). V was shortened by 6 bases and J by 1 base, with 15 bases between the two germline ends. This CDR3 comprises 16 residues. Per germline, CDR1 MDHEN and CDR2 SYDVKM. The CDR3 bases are TGTGCCAGCAGGCAGACAGGATTAGGAACTAATGAAAAACTGTTTTTT. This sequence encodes CASRQTGLGTNEKLFF.

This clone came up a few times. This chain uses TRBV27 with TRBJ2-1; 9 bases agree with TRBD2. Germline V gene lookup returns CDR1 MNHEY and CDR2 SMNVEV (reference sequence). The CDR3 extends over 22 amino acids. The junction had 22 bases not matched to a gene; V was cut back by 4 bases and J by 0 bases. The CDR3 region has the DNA TGTGCCAGCAGTTCGCCACTAGCGGGTATCGATAAAGGCTTAAGCTCCTACAATGAGCAGTTCTTC. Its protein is CASSSPLAGIDKGLSSYNEQFF.

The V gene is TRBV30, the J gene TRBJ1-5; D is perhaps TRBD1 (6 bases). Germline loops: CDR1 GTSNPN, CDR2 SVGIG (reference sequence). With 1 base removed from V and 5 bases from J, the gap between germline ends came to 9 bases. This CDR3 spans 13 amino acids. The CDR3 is CAWSETGHQPQHF. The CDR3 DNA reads TGTGCCTGGAGTGAGACAGGTCATCAGCCCCAGCATTTT.

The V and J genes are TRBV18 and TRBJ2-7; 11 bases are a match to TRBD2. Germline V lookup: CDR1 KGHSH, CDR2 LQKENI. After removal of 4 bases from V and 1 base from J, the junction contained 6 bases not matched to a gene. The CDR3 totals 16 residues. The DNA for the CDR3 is TGTGCCAGCTCACTGGCCGGGACTAGCGGATCCTACGAGCAGTACTTC. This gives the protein CASSLAGTSGSYEQYF.

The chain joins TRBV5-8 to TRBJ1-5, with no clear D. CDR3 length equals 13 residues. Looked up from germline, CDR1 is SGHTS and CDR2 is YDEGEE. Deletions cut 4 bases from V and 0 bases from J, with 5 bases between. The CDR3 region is CASSLYSNQPQHF. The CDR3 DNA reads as TGTGCCAGCAGCCTATATAGCAATCAGCCCCAGCATTTT.

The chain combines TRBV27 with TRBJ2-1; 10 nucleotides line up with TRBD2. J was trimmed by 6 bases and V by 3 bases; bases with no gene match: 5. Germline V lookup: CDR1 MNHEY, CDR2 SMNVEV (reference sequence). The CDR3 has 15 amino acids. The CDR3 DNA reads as TGTGCCAGCAGTTTCGGCCTAGCGGGAGCCAATGAGCAGTTCTTC. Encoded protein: CASSFGLAGANEQFF.

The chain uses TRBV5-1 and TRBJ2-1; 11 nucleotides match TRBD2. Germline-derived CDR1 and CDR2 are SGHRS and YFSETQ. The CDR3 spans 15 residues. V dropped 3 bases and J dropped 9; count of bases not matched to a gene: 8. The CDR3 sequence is CASSSSTSGSLEQFF. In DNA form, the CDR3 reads TGCGCCAGCAGCTCCTCAACTAGCGGGAGTCTTGAGCAGTTCTTC.

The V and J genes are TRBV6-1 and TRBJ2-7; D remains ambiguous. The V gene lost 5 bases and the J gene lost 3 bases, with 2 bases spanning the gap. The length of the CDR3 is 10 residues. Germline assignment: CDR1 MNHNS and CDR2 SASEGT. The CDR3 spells CASSLYEQYF. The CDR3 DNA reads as TGTGCCAGCAGTCTCTACGAGCAGTACTTC.

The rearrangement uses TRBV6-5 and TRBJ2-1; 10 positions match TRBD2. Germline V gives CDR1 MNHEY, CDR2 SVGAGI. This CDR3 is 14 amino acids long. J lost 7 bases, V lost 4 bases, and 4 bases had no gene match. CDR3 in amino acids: CASSSSGRGNEQFF. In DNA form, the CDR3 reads TGTGCCAGCAGTTCTAGCGGGAGAGGGAATGAGCAGTTCTTC.

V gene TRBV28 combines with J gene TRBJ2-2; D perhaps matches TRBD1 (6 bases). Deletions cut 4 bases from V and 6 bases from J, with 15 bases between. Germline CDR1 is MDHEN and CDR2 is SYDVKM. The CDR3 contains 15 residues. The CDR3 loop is CASSSRGILAGELFF. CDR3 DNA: TGTGCCAGCAGTTCTAGGGGGATTTTGGCCGGGGAGCTGTTTTTT.

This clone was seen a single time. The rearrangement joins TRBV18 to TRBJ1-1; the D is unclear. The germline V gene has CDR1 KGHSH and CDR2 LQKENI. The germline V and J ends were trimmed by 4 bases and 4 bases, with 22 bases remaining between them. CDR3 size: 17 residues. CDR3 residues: CASSLYPRRPPRTEAFF. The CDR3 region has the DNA TGTGCCAGCTCACTATACCCCCGGAGACCCCCGCGCACTGAAGCTTTCTTT.

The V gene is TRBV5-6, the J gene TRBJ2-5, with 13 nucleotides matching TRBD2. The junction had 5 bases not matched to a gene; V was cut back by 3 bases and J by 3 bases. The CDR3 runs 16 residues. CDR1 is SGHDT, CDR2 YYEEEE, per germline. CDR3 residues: CASSSDGLAGEETQYF. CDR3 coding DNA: TGTGCCAGCAGCTCGGACGGACTAGCGGGAGAAGAGACCCAGTACTTC.

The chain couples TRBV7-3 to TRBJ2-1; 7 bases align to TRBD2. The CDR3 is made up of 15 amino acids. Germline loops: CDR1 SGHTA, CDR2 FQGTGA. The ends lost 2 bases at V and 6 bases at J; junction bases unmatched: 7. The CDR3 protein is CASSLASGALNEQFF. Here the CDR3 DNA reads TGTGCCAGCAGCTTAGCTAGCGGAGCTCTCAATGAGCAGTTCTTC.

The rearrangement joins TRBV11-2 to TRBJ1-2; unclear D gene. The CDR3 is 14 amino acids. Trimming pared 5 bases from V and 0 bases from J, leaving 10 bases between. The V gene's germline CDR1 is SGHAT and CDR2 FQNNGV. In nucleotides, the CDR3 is TGTGCCAGCAGCCAACAGCAAGCTAACTATGGCTACACCTTC. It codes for CASSQQQANYGYTF. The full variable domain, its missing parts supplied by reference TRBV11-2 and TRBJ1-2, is EAGVAQSPRYKIIEKRQSVAFWCNPISGHATLYWYQQILGQGPKLLIQFQNNGVVDDSQLPKDRFSAERLKGVDSTLKIQPAKLEDSAVYLCASSQQQANYGYTFGSGTRLTVV.

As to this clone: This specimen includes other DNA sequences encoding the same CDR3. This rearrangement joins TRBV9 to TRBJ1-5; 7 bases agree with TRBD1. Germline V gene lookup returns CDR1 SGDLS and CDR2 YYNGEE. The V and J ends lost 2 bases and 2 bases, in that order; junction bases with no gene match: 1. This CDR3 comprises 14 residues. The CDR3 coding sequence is TGTGCCAGCAGCGTCGGACAGGGCAATCAGCCCCAGCATTTT. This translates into CASSVGQGNQPQHF.

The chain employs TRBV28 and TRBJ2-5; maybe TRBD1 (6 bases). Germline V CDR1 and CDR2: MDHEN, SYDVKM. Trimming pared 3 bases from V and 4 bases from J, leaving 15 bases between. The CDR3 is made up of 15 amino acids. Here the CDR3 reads CASSLIQGTPETQYF. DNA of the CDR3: TGTGCCAGCAGTTTGATACAGGGAACCCCAGAGACCCAGTACTTC.

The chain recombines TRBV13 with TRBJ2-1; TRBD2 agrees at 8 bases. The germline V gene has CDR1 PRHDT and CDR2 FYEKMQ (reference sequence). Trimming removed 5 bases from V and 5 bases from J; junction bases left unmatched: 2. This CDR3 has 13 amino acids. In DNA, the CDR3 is TGTGCCAGCAGCCTCGGGAGGGACAATGAGCAGTTCTTC. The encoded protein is CASSLGRDNEQFF.

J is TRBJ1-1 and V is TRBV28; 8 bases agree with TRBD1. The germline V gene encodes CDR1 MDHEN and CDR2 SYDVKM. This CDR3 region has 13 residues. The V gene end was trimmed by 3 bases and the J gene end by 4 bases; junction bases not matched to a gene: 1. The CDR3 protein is CASSLGTGTEAFF. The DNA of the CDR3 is TGTGCCAGCAGTTTGGGGACAGGCACTGAAGCTTTCTTT.

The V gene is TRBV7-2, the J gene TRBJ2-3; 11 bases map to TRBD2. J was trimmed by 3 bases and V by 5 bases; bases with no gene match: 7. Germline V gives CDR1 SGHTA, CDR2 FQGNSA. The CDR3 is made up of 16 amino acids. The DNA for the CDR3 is TGTGCCAGCAGCCCCCAACTAGCGGGAGCGACAGATACGCAGTATTTT. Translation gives CASSPQLAGATDTQYF.

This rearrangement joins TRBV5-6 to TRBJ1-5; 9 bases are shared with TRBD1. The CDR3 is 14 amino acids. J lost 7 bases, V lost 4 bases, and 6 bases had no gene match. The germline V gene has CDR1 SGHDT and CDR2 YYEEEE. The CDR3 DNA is TGTGCCAGCAGCCCAGGACAGGGGAGGCAGCCCCAGCATTTT. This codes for CASSPGQGRQPQHF.

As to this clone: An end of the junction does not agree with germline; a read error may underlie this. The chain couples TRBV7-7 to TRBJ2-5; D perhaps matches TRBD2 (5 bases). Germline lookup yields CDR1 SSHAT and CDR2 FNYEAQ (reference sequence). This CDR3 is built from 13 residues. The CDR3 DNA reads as TGTGCTAGCAGTCGTCAGCGAGGGGAGACCCAGTACTTC. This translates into CASSRQRGETQYF. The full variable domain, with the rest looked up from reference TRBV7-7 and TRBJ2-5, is GAGVSQSPRYKVTKRGQDVTLRCDPISSHATLYWYQQALGQGPEFLTYFNYEAQPDKSGLPSDRFSAERPEGSISTLTIQRTEQRDSAMYRCASSRQRGETQYFGPGTRLLVL.

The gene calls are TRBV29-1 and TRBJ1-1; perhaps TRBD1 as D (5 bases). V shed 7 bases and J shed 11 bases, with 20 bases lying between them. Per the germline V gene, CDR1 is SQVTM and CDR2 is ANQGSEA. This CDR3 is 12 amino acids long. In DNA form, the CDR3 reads TGCAGCGGTCTATCCGAGCAGGGAGGCGCTTTCTTT. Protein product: CSGLSEQGGAFF.

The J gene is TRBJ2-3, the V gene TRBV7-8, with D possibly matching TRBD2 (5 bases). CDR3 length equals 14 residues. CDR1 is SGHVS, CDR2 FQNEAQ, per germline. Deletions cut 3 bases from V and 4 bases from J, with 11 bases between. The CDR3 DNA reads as TGTGCCAGCAGCTTTTTTGAGGGCCCAGATACGCAGTATTTT. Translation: CASSFFEGPDTQYF.

CDR3 coding DNA: TGCAGCGCCTGCCTAGCGGACGGTTTGATCTACGAGCAGTACTTC. Its protein product is CSACLADGLIYEQYF. The J gene is TRBJ2-7, the V gene TRBV29-1; TRBD2 matches 7 bases. Germline V lookup: CDR1 SQVTM, CDR2 ANQGSEA. J gave up 3 bases and V 7 bases, and 15 bases lay outside the gene matches. CDR3 length: 15 amino acids.

CDR3 residues: CATGTGSSYEQYF. CDR3 in DNA: TGCGCCACAGGTACAGGATCCTCCTACGAGCAGTACTTC. This chain links TRBV5-1 with TRBJ2-7; D perhaps matches TRBD1 (5 bases). In germline, CDR1 is SGHRS, CDR2 YFSETQ. The ends were cut back, 9 bases at V and 0 bases at J, with 13 bases in the middle. The CDR3 is made up of 13 amino acids.

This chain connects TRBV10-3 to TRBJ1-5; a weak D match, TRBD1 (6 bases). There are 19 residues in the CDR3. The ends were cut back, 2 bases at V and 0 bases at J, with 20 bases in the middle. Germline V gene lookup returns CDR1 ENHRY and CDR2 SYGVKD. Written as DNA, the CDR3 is TGTGCCATCAGTGAGGCGGGTTGGGGGCGTCCCTATAGCAATCAGCCCCAGCATTTT. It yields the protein CAISEAGWGRPYSNQPQHF.

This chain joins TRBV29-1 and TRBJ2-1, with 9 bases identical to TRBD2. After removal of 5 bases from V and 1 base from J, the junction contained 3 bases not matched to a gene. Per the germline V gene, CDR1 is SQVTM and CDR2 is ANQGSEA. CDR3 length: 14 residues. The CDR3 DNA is TGCAGCGTTCCTAGCGGGATTTCCTACAATGAGCAGTTCTTC. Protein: CSVPSGISYNEQFF.

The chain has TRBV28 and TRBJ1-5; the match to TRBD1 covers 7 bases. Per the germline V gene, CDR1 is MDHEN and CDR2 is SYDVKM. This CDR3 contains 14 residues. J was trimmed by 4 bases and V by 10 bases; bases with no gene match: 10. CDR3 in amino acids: CATSGTDINQPQHF. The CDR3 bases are TGTGCCACTTCAGGGACAGATATTAATCAGCCCCAGCATTTT.